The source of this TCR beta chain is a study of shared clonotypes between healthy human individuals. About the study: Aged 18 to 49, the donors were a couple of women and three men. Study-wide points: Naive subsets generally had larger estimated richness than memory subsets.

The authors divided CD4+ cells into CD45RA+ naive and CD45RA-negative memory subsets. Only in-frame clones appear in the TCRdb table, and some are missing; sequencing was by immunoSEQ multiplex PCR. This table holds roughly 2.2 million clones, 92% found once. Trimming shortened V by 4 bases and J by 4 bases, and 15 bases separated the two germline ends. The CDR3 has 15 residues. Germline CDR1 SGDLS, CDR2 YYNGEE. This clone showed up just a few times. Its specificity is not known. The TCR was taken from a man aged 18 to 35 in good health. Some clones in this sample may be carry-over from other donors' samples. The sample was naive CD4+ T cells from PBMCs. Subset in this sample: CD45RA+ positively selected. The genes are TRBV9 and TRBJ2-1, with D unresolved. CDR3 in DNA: TGTGCCAGCAGCCCACGTCCAACCAGATACAATGAGCAGTTCTTC. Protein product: CASSPRPTRYNEQFF. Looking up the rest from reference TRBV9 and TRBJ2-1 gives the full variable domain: DSGVTQTPKHLITATGQRVTLRCSPRSGDLSVYWYQQSLDQGLQFLIQYYNGEERAKGNILERFSAQQFPDLHSELNLSSLELGDSALYFCASSPRPTRYNEQFFGPGTRLTVL.